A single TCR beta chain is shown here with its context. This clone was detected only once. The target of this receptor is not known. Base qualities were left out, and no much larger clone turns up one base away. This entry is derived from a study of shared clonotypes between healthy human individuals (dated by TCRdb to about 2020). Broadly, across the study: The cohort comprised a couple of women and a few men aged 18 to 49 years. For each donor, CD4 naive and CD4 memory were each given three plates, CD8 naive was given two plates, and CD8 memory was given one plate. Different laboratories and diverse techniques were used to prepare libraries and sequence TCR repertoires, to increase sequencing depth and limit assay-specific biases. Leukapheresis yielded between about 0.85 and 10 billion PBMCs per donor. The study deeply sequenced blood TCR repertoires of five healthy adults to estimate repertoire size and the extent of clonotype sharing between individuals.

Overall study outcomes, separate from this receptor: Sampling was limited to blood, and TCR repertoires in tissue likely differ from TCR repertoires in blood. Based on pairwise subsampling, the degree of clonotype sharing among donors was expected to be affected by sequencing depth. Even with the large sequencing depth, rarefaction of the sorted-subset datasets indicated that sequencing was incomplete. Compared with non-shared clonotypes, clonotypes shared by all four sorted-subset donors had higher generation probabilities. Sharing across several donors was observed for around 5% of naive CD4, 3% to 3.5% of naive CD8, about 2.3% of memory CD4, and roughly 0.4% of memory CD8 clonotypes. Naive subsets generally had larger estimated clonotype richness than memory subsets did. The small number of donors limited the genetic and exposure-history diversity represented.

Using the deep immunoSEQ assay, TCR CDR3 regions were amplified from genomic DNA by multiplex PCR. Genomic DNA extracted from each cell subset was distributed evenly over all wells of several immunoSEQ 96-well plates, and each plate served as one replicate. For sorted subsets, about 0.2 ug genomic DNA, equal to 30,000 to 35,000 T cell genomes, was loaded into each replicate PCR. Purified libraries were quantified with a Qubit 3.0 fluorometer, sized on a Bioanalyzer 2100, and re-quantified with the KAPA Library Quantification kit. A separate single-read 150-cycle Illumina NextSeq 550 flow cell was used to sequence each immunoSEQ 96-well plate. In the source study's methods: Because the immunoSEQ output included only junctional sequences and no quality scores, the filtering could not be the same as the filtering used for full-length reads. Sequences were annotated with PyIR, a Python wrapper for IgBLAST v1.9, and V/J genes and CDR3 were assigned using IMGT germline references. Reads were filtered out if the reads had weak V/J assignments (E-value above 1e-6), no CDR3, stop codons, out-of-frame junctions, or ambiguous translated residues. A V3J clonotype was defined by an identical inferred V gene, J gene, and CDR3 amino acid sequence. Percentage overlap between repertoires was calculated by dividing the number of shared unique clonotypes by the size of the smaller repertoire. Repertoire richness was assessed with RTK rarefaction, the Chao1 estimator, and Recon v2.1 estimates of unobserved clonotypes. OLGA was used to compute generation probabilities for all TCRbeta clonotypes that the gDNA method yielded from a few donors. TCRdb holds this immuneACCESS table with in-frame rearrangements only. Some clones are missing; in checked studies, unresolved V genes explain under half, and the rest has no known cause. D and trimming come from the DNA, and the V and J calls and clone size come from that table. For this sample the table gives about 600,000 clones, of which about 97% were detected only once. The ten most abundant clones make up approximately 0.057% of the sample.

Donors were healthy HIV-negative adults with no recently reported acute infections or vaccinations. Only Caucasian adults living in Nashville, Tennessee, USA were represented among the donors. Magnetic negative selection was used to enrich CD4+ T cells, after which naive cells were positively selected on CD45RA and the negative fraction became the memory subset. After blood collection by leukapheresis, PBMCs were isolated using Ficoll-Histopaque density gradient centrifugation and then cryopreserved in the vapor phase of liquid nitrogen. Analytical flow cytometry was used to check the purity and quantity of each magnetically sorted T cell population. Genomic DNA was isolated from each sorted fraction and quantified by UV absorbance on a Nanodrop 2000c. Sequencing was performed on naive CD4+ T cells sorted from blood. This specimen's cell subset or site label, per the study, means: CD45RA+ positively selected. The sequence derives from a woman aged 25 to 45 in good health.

The CDR3 reads as follows: CASSPPSQQNEKLFF. The nucleotide sequence reads TGCGCCAGCAGCCCACCCTCGCAGCAGAATGAAAAACTGTTTTTT. Recombination linked TRBV5-1 to TRBJ1-4; the D gene lacks a confident call. The CDR3 spans 15 residues, from the cysteine through the phenylalanine. Left in the record is the CDR3 DNA by itself, 45 bases read in frame from the first base. V and J are truncated by 4 bases and 5 bases respectively, leaving an intervening sequence of 15 bases. Via the germline V gene, CDR1 is SGHRS and CDR2 YFSETQ.